The count of the clone carrying this T cell receptor (beta chain) is one. The antigen is not known. The source of the sample is a study of cytomegalovirus exposure and HLA in healthy donors. V lost 3 bases, J lost 6 bases, and 8 bases stayed unmatched. CDR3 length: 15 residues. Study-level points and caveats: It is likely that the observed cluster of highly shared sequence variants was a sequencing artifact. A later analysis appeared to link common viral pathogens to several of the most significant clusters. Reports showed the classifier diagnosing cytomegalovirus status with high specificity and sensitivity.

The PCR was carried out with 60 Vbeta primers and 13 Jbeta primers. Original data processing: It was a later analysis that counted 79 million or so unique TCR beta chains, of which some 9.9 million were shared. The data were produced by immunoSEQ multiplex PCR, yet TCRdb's version contains in-frame clones alone and is incomplete. V and J calls and clone size are as listed in that table; D and trimming were resolved from the DNA. Altogether 150,000 to 200,000 clones are present, about 80% being singletons, with the ten largest covering 3.5% to 4.5%. What was sequenced was PBMCs. This sequence joins TRBV5-3 and TRBJ2-1; 8 positions agree with TRBD1. TRBV5-3 is designated an ORF whose function remains uncertain. The sequence was collected from a woman in her sixties or seventies in good health and CMV-seropositive. In nucleotides, the CDR3 is TGTGCCAGAAGCTGGATCGGACAGGGAGGCAATGAGCAGTTCTTC. It yields the protein CARSWIGQGGNEQFF.